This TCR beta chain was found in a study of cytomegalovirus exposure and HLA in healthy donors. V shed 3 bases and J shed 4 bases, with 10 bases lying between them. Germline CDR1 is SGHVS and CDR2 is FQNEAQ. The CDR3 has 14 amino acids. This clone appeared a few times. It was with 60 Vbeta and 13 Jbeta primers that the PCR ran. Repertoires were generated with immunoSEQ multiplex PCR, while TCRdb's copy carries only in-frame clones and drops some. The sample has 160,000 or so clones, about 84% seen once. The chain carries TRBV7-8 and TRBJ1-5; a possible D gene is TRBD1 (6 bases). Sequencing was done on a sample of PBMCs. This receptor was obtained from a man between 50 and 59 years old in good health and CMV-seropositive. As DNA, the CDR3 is TGTGCCAGCAGCTTGTGGGACAATAATCAGCCCCAGCATTTT. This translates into CASSLWDNNQPQHF.